Listed here are 9 T cell receptor beta chains from one sample, sequenced in a study of blood T cells in healthy people across ages. Then a second PCR, running roughly 7 to 11 cycles, was carried out with a sample-barcoded 5' primer and a J-beta primer mix. TCRdb redid the calling of the 5' RACE reads with MiXCR, one entry per CDR3 protein. Of 920,000 or so distinct CDR3 sequences listed, more than 40% are singletons. Material: blood. The receptors come from a woman aged 55-69 years in good health.

CDR3 sequence: CASSLVPGSQETQYF. CDR3 nucleotide sequence: TGTGCCAGCAGCTTGGTACCAGGCTCTCAAGAGACCCAGTACTTC. The chain couples TRBV5-6 to TRBJ2-5, with unresolved D. Germline V gene sequence: CDR1 SGHDT, CDR2 YYEEEE. The CDR3 runs to 15 residues. Trimming left V 0 bases short and J 2 bases short, with 11 bases between.

The chain joins TRBV13 to TRBJ2-7; D is perhaps TRBD2 (6 bases). Trimming removed 5 bases at V and 1 base at J, with 15 bases between. This CDR3 has 15 amino acids. CDR1 and CDR2 from the germline V gene are PRHDT and FYEKMQ (reference sequence). The CDR3 bases are TGTGCCAGCAGCGTCCGGGACTCATTATCCTACGAGCAGTACTTC. This sequence encodes CASSVRDSLSYEQYF.

This clonotype was detected a few times. The genes are TRBV5-1 and TRBJ2-1; TRBD2 might be the D (5 bases). This CDR3 is 13 amino acids long. V was pared by 7 bases and J by 0 bases, with 8 bases between. CDR1 is SGHRS and CDR2 is YFSETQ in the germline V gene. The CDR3 protein is CASYEGSYNEQFF. CDR3 DNA sequence: TGCGCCAGCTATGAGGGCTCCTACAATGAGCAGTTCTTC. Full variable domain (missing parts from reference TRBV5-1 and TRBJ2-1): KAGVTQTPRYLIKTRGQQVTLSCSPISGHRSVSWYQQTPGQGLQFLFEYFSETQRNKGNFPGRFSGRQFSNSRSEMNVSTLELGDSALYLCASYEGSYNEQFFGPGTRLTVL.

The V gene is TRBV5-4, the J gene TRBJ2-6; TRBD1 or TRBD2 may be the D gene (5 bases each). Trimming took off 4 bases at V and 0 bases at J, with 11 bases between the two ends. CDR3 length: 16 residues. Germline values: CDR1 SGHNT, CDR2 YYREEE (reference sequence). The CDR3 region has the DNA TGTGCCAGCAGCGCCGCAGGGAGCTCTGGGGCCAACGTCCTGACTTTC. Protein: CASSAAGSSGANVLTF.

This clonotype came up a few times. The V gene is TRBV6-5, the J gene TRBJ1-6, with D possibly TRBD1 on 5 matching bases. The CDR3 covers 21 residues. CDR1 and CDR2 from the germline V gene are MNHEY and SVGAGI. The V end lost 2 bases, the J end lost 0 bases, and 23 bases lay between the germline ends. The CDR3 sequence is CASSYVPFRDRLSSYNSPLHF. The CDR3 coding sequence is TGTGCCAGCAGTTACGTGCCCTTCCGGGACCGACTGAGCTCCTATAATTCACCCCTCCACTTT.

The chain links TRBV2 to TRBJ2-2; possible D gene TRBD2, 5 bases. The CDR3 consists of 14 residues. Trimming cost V 2 bases and J 3 bases, with 7 bases left between them. CDR1 SNHLY and CDR2 FYNNEI come from the germline V gene. CDR3 DNA: TGTGCCAGCAGTGAATGGGGAGACACCGGGGAGCTGTTTTTT. This codes for CASSEWGDTGELFF.

The chain combines TRBV7-2 with TRBJ2-5, with D maybe TRBD1 (7 bases). Trimming removed 5 bases from V and 5 bases from J, with 18 bases in between. Germline V gives CDR1 SGHTA, CDR2 FQGNSA. The CDR3 is 15 amino acids. The CDR3 region is CASSPMTGRRETQYF. In DNA form, the CDR3 reads TGTGCCAGCAGCCCTATGACAGGGAGGAGGGAGACCCAGTACTTC.

The chain links TRBV28 to TRBJ2-7, with TRBD1 matching 8 bases. Germline CDR1 MDHEN, CDR2 SYDVKM. The CDR3 length is 16 residues. V lost 1 base and J lost 4; bases outside the gene matches: 9. The CDR3 bases are TGTGCCAGCAGTTTATTAGTCCGGACAGGGCGATACGAGCAGTACTTC. Amino acid sequence: CASSLLVRTGRYEQYF.

The chain combines TRBV12-3 or TRBV12-4 with TRBJ1-2, with TRBD1 identical over 7 bases. Trimming removed 8 bases from V and 8 bases from J; junction bases left unmatched: 14. CDR3 length: 14 amino acids. Written as DNA, the CDR3 is TGTGCCAGCTGTACCGGGCAGGGGGTATACGGCTACACCTTC. Protein: CASCTGQGVYGYTF.